Below, 25 T cell receptor beta chains from the same sample are listed, as sequenced in a study of shared T cell receptors in the human thymus. Profiling relied on immunoSEQ multiplex PCR, and the TCRdb table lists in-frame clones only, not all of them. The sample has about 610,000 clones, 88% seen once. These same records also appear under a second study, on human thymus T cells.

The sequenced sample consisted of thymocytes. These TCRs come from a boy younger than two with a congenital heart defect.

The table lists this clone with a few counts. This chain connects TRBV19 to TRBJ2-1; possible D gene TRBD1, 7 bases. Trimming pared 5 bases from V and 8 bases from J, leaving 19 bases between. The germline V gene has CDR1 LNHDA and CDR2 SQIVND (reference sequence). The CDR3 sequence is 15 residues long. The CDR3: CASSHRDSQGDEQFF. The CDR3 DNA is TGTGCCAGTAGTCATCGGGACTCCCAGGGGGATGAGCAGTTCTTC.

V gene TRBV30 combines with J gene TRBJ2-1; D unclear. The CDR3 has 12 residues. Per the germline V gene, CDR1 is GTSNPN and CDR2 is SVGIG (reference sequence). The V end lost 3 bases, the J end lost 4 bases, and 7 bases lay between the germline ends. The CDR3 bases are TGTGCCTGGAGCGCTCTATACAATGAGCAGTTCTTC. It yields the protein CAWSALYNEQFF.

This clone is a singleton in its sample. The V gene is TRBV10-3, the J gene TRBJ2-1, with D unresolved. The CDR3 consists of 13 residues. CDR1 and CDR2 from the germline V gene are ENHRY and SYGVKD. Trimming cost V 8 bases and J 3 bases, with 11 bases left between them. The CDR3 loop is CAISEQIYNEQFF. The CDR3, as DNA: TGTGCCATCTCTGAACAGATCTACAATGAGCAGTTCTTC.

The CDR3 DNA reads as TGTGCCAGCAGACCCGATCGGGAGAGAGCTAATGAAAAACTGTTTTTT. It translates to CASRPDRERANEKLFF. J is TRBJ1-4 and V is TRBV27; no definite D call. The CDR3 contains 16 residues. The germline CDR1 and CDR2 sequences are MNHEY and SMNVEV (reference sequence). The V end was cut by 6 bases, the J end by 3 bases, with 17 bases between.

V gene TRBV29-1 combines with J gene TRBJ1-2; tentative D call: TRBD1 (5 bases). Trimming shortened V by 3 bases and J by 8 bases, and 7 bases separated the two germline ends. The CDR3 loop spans 10 amino acids. Germline V CDR1 and CDR2: SQVTM, ANQGSEA. The CDR3, as DNA: TGCAGCGTTGAGAAGGGGGGCTACACCTTC. It specifies CSVEKGGYTF.

The V call is TRBV19, the J call TRBJ2-6; 10 nucleotides align to TRBD1. The CDR3 has 18 residues. Germline lookup yields CDR1 LNHDA and CDR2 SQIVND (reference sequence). With 5 bases clipped from V and 0 bases from J, the junction kept 7 bases outside the gene matches. The CDR3 nucleotides read TGTGCCAGTAGTTGTGGGGACAGGGGAACCTCTGGGGCCAACGTCCTGACTTTC. This encodes CASSCGDRGTSGANVLTF.

This chain uses TRBV18 with TRBJ2-7; the match to TRBD2 covers 7 bases. Germline lookup yields CDR1 KGHSH and CDR2 LQKENI. The trim removed 5 bases at V and 2 bases at J, leaving 9 bases unmatched. The CDR3 is made up of 15 amino acids. The CDR3 is CASSEATSEPYEQYF. The CDR3 bases are TGTGCCAGCTCAGAAGCTACTAGCGAACCCTACGAGCAGTACTTC.

This clone was detected only once. The genes are TRBV5-4 and TRBJ1-1, with 7 nucleotides matching TRBD1. The CDR3 contains 15 residues. V lost 4 bases to trimming and J lost 3 bases; unmatched junction nucleotides: 9. Germline CDR1 is SGHNT and CDR2 is YYREEE (reference sequence). The CDR3 coding sequence is TGTGCCAGCAGCGGGTACAGGGGCACGGACACTGAAGCTTTCTTT. It specifies CASSGYRGTDTEAFF.

This clone showed up just once. The rearrangement links TRBV27 to TRBJ2-1; 11 nucleotides agree with TRBD2. This CDR3 has 14 amino acids. V trimming: 5 bases; J trimming: 9 bases; junction bases outside the gene matches: 6. Per germline, CDR1 MNHEY and CDR2 SMNVEV (reference sequence). For the CDR3, the DNA is TGTGCCAGCAGTCAGGGGCTAGCGGGAGGTGAGCAGTTCTTC. Translating it yields CASSQGLAGGEQFF.

As DNA, the CDR3 is TGTGCCAGCAGTTTTCCCGGGACAGGGTCCTACGAGCAGTACTTC. Translated, it gives CASSFPGTGSYEQYF. V usage is TRBV28 and J usage is TRBJ2-7; 9 bases match TRBD1. The CDR3 contains 15 residues. The germline gives CDR1 MDHEN, CDR2 SYDVKM. J lost 1 base, V lost 3 bases, and 4 bases had no gene match.

The chain couples TRBV7-6 to TRBJ2-2; 8 positions match TRBD2. The length of the CDR3 is 14 residues. The junction had 4 bases not matched to a gene; V was cut back by 4 bases and J by 6 bases. The germline V gene encodes CDR1 SGHVS and CDR2 FNYEAQ. This chain's CDR3 is CASSSRTSPGELFF. CDR3 nucleotides: TGTGCCAGCAGCTCGAGGACTAGCCCCGGGGAGCTGTTTTTT.

This chain connects TRBV5-1 to TRBJ2-1, with 16 bases lining up with TRBD2. Germline V lookup: CDR1 SGHRS, CDR2 YFSETQ. The CDR3 has 17 residues. The V segment lost 3 bases and the J segment 8 bases; nucleotides outside the gene matches: 8. CDR3 sequence: CASSWGTSGRAGDEQFF. CDR3 sequence (DNA): TGCGCCAGCAGCTGGGGGACTAGCGGGAGGGCTGGAGATGAGCAGTTCTTC.

The rearrangement joins TRBV14 to TRBJ2-3; 8 positions match TRBD2. Germline V gives CDR1 SGHDN, CDR2 FVKESK. The CDR3 runs to 19 residues. Germline trimming cut 6 bases from V and 5 bases from J; bases unmatched to any gene: 22. The CDR3 DNA follows: TGTGCCAGCAGTCATAAGCCCTACCCAACGGGACTAGATGGAGATACGCAGTATTTT. This sequence encodes CASSHKPYPTGLDGDTQYF. The full variable domain, rest sourced from reference TRBV14 and TRBJ2-3, is EAGVTQFPSHSVIEKGQTVTLRCDPISGHDNLYWYRRVMGKEIKFLLHFVKESKQDESGMPNNRFLAERTGGTYSTLKVQPAELEDSGVYFCASSHKPYPTGLDGDTQYFGPGTRLTVL.

V usage is TRBV7-2 and J usage is TRBJ2-1; 9 bases map to TRBD1. Germline-derived CDR1 and CDR2 are SGHTA and FQGNSA. This CDR3 contains 15 residues. J gave up 8 bases and V 4 bases, and 9 bases lay outside the gene matches. CDR3 loop: CASSCRDRAFDEQFF. Written as DNA, the CDR3 is TGTGCCAGCAGCTGCCGGGACAGGGCATTCGATGAGCAGTTCTTC.

The J gene is TRBJ2-5, the V gene TRBV11-3, with 7 bases aligning to TRBD2. The CDR3 spans 17 residues. V shed 6 bases, J shed 4 bases, and the junction held 17 bases outside the gene matches. Germline CDR1 SGHNT, CDR2 YENEEA. This CDR3 reads CASSLPAQRGKGETQYF. CDR3 DNA sequence: TGTGCCAGCAGTCTACCCGCCCAGCGGGGAAAGGGAGAGACCCAGTACTTC. Looking up the rest from reference TRBV11-3 and TRBJ2-5 gives the full variable domain: EAGVVQSPRYKIIEKKQPVAFWCNPISGHNTLYWYLQNLGQGPELLIRYENEEAVDDSQLPKDRFSAERLKGVDSTLKIQPAELGDSAVYLCASSLPAQRGKGETQYFGPGTRLLVL.

The gene calls are TRBV27 and TRBJ2-7; 9 nucleotides agree with TRBD2. Unmatched junction bases numbered 14, after V lost 4 bases and J lost 4 bases. CDR1 and CDR2 (germline): MNHEY, SMNVEV (reference sequence). This CDR3 contains 17 residues. The CDR3 reads CASSSTPWTSAKYEQYF. As DNA, the CDR3 is TGTGCCAGCAGTTCCACCCCGTGGACTAGCGCGAAATACGAGCAGTACTTC.

This chain links TRBV9 with TRBJ2-5, with 7 bases that match TRBD2. The DNA matches TRBJ2-7 better at its end, which makes the J call doubtful. CDR1 SGDLS and CDR2 YYNGEE come from the germline V gene. The CDR3 loop spans 14 amino acids. CDR3 amino acids: CASSDPAGRYEQYF. The CDR3 nucleotides read TGTGCCAGCAGCGACCCAGCGGGGCGCTACGAGCAGTACTTC.

The chain links TRBV28 to TRBJ2-3; TRBD1 is a possible D gene (6 bases). Trimming took 6 bases from V and 3 from J, leaving 16 bases between them. The CDR3 contains 15 residues. The germline CDR1 and CDR2 sequences are MDHEN and SYDVKM. CDR3 DNA sequence: TGTGCCAGCAGCTCAGGGGAGAGTGAAACAGATACGCAGTATTTT. Encoded protein: CASSSGESETDTQYF.

The chain couples TRBV4-1 to TRBJ2-1; 11 bases line up with TRBD2. CDR3 length equals 18 residues. V shed 1 base, J shed 2 bases, and the junction held 7 bases outside the gene matches. From germline, CDR1 is MGHRA and CDR2 YSYEKL. The CDR3 protein is CASSQATSGAGAYNEQFF. CDR3 bases: TGCGCCAGCAGCCAAGCGACTAGCGGGGCCGGGGCCTACAATGAGCAGTTCTTC.

J is TRBJ1-4 and V is TRBV4-1, with 10 bases aligning to TRBD1. Germline V gives CDR1 MGHRA, CDR2 YSYEKL. V shed 1 base and J 4 bases; nucleotides not matched to a gene: 15. The CDR3 loop spans 20 amino acids. CDR3 DNA sequence: TGCGCCAGCAGCCAAGCGGGTTTTAGGGACAGGGGCCAGGATAATGAAAAACTGTTTTTT. It specifies CASSQAGFRDRGQDNEKLFF.

This sequence joins TRBV10-3 and TRBJ2-1; TRBD2 matches at 14 bases. J lost 7 bases, V lost 3 bases, and 14 bases had no gene match. CDR3 length: 19 amino acids. Per germline, CDR1 ENHRY and CDR2 SYGVKD. The CDR3 is CAISDQGRGGLAGENEQFF. CDR3 coding DNA: TGTGCCATCAGTGATCAGGGCAGGGGGGGACTAGCGGGAGAGAATGAGCAGTTCTTC.

V gene TRBV10-1 combines with J gene TRBJ2-4; D perhaps matches TRBD2 (6 bases). Trimming cost V 0 bases and J 8 bases, with 11 bases left between them. The CDR3 length is 14 residues. Germline V lookup: CDR1 WNHNN, CDR2 SYGVQD (reference sequence). The CDR3 nucleotides are TGCGCCAGCAGTGAGTCGCGGAGGGTCGACATTCAGTACTTC. Its protein is CASSESRRVDIQYF.

This sequence joins TRBV12-5 and TRBJ2-5; possible D gene TRBD1, 6 bases. The germline gives CDR1 LGHNT, CDR2 FRNRAP. Deletions cut 6 bases from V and 4 bases from J, with 12 bases between. CDR3 size: 13 residues. The CDR3 DNA follows: TGTGCTAGTGGACCTCAGGGGTCAGAGACCCAGTACTTC. Protein sequence: CASGPQGSETQYF.

The chain joins TRBV14 to TRBJ2-2, with 7 bases matching TRBD1. The CDR3 spans 15 residues. Germline CDR1 is SGHDN and CDR2 is FVKESK. V was pared by 4 bases and J by 4 bases, with 6 bases of the junction left unmatched. Here the CDR3 reads CASSLLGDSTGELFF. In DNA form, the CDR3 reads TGTGCCAGCAGCCTCCTGGGGGACAGCACCGGGGAGCTGTTTTTT.

The chain joins TRBV6-6 to TRBJ1-1, with D uncertain. The CDR3 spans 15 residues. Germline CDR1 is MNHNY and CDR2 is SVGAGI (reference sequence). Trimming took off 2 bases at V and 3 bases at J, with 13 bases between the two ends. The CDR3: CASSYRVTADTEAFF. The CDR3, as DNA: TGTGCCAGCAGTTACAGGGTTACAGCGGACACTGAAGCTTTCTTT.